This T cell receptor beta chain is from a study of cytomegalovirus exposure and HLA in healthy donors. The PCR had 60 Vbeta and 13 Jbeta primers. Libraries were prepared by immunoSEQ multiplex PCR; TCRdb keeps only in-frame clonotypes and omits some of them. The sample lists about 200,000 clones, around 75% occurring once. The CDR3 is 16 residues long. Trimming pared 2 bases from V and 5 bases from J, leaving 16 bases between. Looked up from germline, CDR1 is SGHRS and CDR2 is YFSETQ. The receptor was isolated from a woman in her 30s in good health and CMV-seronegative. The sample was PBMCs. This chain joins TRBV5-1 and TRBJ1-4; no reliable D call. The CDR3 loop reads CASSLGQTRANEKLFF. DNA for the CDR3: TGCGCCAGCAGCTTAGGGCAGACTAGGGCGAATGAAAAACTGTTTTTT.